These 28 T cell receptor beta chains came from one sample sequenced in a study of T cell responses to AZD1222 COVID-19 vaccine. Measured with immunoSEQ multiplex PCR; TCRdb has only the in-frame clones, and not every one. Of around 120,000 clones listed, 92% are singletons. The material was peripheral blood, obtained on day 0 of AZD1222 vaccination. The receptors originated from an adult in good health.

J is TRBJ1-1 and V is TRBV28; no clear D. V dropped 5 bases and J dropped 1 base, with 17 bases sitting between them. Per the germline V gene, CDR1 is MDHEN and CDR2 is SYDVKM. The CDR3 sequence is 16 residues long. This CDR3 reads CASSPSSRPGNTEAFF. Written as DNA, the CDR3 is TGTGCCAGCAGTCCCTCCTCCAGGCCAGGGAACACTGAAGCTTTCTTT.

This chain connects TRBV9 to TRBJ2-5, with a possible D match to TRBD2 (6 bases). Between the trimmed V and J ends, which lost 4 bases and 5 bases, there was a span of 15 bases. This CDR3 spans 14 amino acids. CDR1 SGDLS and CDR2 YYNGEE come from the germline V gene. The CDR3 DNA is TGTGCCAGCAGCTCCGTTGGAGGGTCGGAGACCCAGTACTTC. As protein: CASSSVGGSETQYF.

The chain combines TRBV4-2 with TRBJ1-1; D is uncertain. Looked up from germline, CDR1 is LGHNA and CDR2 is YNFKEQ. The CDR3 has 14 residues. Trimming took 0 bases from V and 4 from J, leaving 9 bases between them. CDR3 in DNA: TGTGCCAGCAGCCAAGATGGGAACCCCACTGAAGCTTTCTTT. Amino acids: CASSQDGNPTEAFF.

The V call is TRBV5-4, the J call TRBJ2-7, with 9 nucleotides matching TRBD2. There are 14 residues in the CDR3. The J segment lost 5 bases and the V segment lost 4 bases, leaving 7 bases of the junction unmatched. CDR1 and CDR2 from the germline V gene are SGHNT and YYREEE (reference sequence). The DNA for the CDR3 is TGTGCCAGCAGCCTTAGCGGGAGATACCACGAGCAGTACTTC. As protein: CASSLSGRYHEQYF.

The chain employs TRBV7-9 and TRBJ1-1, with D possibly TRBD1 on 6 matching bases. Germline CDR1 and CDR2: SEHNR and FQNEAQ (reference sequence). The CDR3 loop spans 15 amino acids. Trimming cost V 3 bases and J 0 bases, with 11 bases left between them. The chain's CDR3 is CASSFSDSLNTEAFF. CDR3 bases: TGTGCCAGCAGCTTTTCGGACAGCCTGAACACTGAAGCTTTCTTT.

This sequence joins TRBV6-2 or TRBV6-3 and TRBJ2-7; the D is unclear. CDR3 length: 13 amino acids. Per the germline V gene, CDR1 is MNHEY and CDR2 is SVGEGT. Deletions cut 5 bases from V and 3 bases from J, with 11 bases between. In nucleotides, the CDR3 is TGTGCCAGCAGTCCCCGATCTTTCTACGAGCAGTACTTC. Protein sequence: CASSPRSFYEQYF.

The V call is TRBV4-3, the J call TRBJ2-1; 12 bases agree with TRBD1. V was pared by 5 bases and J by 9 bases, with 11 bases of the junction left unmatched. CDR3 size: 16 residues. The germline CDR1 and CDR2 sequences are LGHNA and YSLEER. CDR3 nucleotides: TGCGCCAGCAGCTCCCGGGACAGGGGGCGAAGTAGTGAGCAGTTCTTC. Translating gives CASSSRDRGRSSEQFF.

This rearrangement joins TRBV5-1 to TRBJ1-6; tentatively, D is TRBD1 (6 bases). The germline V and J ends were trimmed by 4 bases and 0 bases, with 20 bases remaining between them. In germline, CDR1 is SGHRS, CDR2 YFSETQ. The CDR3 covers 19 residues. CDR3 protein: CASSPDLRGRSSYNSPLHF. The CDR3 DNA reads TGCGCCAGCAGCCCGGATTTAAGGGGGAGGAGCTCCTATAATTCACCCCTCCACTTT.

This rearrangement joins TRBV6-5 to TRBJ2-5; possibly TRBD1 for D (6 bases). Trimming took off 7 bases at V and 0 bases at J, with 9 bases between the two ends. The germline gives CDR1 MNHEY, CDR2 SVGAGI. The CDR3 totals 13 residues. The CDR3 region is CASKRDNQETQYF. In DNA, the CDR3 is TGTGCCAGCAAGAGGGACAACCAAGAGACCCAGTACTTC.

CDR3 sequence reads: CASSLRGNYGYTF. The CDR3 region has the DNA TGTGCCAGTAGTCTAAGGGGGAACTATGGCTACACCTTC. This chain links TRBV19 with TRBJ1-2; a possible D gene is TRBD1 (6 bases). Germline loops: CDR1 LNHDA, CDR2 SQIVND (reference sequence). Trimming cost V 5 bases and J 2 bases, with 9 bases left between them. This CDR3 is built from 13 residues.

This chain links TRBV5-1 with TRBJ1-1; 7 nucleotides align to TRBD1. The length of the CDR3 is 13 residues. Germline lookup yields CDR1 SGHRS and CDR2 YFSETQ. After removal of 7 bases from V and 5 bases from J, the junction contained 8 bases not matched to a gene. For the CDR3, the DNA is TGCGCCAGCCAAAATCCAGGGGGGACTGAAGCTTTCTTT. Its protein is CASQNPGGTEAFF.

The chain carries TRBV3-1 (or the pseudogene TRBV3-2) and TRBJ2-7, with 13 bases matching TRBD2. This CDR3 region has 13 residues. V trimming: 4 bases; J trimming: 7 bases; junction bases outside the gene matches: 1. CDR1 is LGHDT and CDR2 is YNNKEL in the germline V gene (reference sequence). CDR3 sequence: CASSPGLAGEQYF. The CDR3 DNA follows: TGTGCCAGCAGCCCGGGACTAGCGGGAGAGCAGTACTTC.

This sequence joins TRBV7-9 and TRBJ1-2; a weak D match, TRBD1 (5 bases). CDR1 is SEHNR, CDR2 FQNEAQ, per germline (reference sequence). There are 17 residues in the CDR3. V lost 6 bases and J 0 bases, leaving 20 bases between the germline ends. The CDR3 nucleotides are TGTGCCAGCAGTTCAAGGACATACACCTCAGCTAACTATGGCTACACCTTC. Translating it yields CASSSRTYTSANYGYTF.

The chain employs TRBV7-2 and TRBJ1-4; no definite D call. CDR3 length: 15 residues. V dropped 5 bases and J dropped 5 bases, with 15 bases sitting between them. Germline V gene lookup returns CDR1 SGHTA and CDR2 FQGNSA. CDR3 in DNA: TGTGCCAGCAGCGCCCCCGGAGGTCGAAATGAAAAACTGTTTTTT. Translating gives CASSAPGGRNEKLFF.

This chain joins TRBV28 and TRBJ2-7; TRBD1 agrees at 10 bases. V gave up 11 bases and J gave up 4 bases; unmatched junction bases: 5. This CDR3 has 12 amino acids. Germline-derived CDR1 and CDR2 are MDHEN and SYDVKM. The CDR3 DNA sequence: TGTGCCGGCGGACAGGGGGGTTACGAGCAGTACTTC. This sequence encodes CAGGQGGYEQYF.

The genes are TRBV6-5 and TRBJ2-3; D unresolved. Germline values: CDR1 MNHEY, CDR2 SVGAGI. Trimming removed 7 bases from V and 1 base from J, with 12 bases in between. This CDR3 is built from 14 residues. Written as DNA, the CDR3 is TGTGCCAGCACCGAGGACCGAGGCACAGATACGCAGTATTTT. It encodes CASTEDRGTDTQYF.

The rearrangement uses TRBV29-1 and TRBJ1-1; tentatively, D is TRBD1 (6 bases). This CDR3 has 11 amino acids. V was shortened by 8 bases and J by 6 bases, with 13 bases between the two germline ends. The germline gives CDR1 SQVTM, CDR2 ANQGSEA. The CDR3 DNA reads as TGCAGCACACTCAGGGGAGCTGAAGCTTTCTTT. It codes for CSTLRGAEAFF.

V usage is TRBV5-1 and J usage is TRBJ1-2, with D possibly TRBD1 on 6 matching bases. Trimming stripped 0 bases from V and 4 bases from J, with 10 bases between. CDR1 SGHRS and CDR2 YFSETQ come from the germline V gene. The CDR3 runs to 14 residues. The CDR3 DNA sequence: TGCGCCAGCAGCTTGGACAGGGCCTCCTATGGCTACACCTTC. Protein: CASSLDRASYGYTF.

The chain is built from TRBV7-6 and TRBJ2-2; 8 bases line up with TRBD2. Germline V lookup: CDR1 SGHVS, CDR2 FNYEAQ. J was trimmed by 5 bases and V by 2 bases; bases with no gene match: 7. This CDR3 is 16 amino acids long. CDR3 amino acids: CASSLRGGRRTGELFF. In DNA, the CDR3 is TGTGCCAGCAGCTTACGAGGCGGGAGGAGGACCGGGGAGCTGTTTTTT.

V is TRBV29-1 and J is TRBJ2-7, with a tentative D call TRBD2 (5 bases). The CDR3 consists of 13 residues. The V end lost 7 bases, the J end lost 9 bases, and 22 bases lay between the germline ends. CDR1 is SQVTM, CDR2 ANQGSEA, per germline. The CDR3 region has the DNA TGCAGCGCCACCGCAGCGGCCCCCACCGGGCAGTACTTC. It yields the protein CSATAAAPTGQYF.

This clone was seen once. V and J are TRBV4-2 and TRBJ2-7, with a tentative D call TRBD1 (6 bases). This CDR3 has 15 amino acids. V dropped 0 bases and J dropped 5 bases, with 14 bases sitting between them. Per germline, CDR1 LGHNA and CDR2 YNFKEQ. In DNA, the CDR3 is TGTGCCAGCAGCCAAGAAGAAGCCAGGGGACACGAGCAGTACTTC. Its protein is CASSQEEARGHEQYF.

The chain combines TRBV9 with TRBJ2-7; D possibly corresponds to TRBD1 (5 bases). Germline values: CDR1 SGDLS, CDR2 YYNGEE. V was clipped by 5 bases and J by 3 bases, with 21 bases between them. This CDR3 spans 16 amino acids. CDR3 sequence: CASSPARATADYEQYF. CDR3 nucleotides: TGTGCCAGCAGTCCGGCAAGGGCGACAGCAGACTACGAGCAGTACTTC.

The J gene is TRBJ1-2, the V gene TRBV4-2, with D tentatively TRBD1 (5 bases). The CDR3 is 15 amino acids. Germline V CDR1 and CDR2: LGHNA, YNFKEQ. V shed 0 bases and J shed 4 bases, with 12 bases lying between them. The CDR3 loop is CASSQEVRVFYGYTF. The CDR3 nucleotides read TGTGCCAGCAGCCAAGAAGTCAGGGTCTTCTATGGCTACACCTTC.

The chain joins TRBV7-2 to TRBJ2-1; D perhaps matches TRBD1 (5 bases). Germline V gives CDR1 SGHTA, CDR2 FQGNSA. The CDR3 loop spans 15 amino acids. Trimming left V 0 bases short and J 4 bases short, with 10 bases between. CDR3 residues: CASSLAHRGYNEQFF. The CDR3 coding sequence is TGTGCCAGCAGCTTAGCCCATAGGGGTTACAATGAGCAGTTCTTC.

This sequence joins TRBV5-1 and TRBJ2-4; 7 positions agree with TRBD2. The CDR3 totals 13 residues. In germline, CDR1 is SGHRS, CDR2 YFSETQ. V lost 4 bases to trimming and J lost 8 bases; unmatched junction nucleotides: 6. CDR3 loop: CASSTLSGDIQYF. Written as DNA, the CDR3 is TGCGCCAGCAGCACGTTAAGCGGGGACATTCAGTACTTC.

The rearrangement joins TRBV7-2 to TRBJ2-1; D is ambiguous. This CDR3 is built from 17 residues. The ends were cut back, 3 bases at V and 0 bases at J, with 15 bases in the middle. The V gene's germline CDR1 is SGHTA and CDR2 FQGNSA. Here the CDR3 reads CASSLVSKESSYNEQFF. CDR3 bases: TGTGCCAGCAGCTTGGTCTCCAAAGAGAGCTCCTACAATGAGCAGTTCTTC. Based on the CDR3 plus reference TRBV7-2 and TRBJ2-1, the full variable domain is GAGVSQSPSNKVTEKGKDVELRCDPISGHTALYWYRQSLGQGLEFLIYFQGNSAPDKSGLPSDRFSAERTGGSVSTLTIQRTQQEDSAVYLCASSLVSKESSYNEQFFGPGTRLTVL.

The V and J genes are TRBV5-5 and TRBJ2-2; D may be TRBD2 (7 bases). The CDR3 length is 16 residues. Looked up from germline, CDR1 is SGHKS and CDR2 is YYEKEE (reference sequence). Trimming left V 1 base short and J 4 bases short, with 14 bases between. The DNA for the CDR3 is TGTGCCAGCAGCTTGACCGGGGGCGGGGGCACCGGGGAGCTGTTTTTT. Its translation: CASSLTGGGGTGELFF.

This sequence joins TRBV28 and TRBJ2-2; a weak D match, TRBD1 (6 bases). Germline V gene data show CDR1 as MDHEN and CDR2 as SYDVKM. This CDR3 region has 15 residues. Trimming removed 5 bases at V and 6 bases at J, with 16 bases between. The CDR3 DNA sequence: TGTGCCAGCAGTCCGCCGCAGGGGATCCCCGGGGAGCTGTTTTTT. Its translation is CASSPPQGIPGELFF.